Below are 25 T cell receptor beta chains sequenced from a single sample in a study of shared clonotypes between healthy human individuals. Using immunoSEQ multiplex PCR, the repertoire was profiled, and TCRdb retains in-frame clones only, with some absent. The table shows 950,000 to 1,100,000 clones, with roughly 74% occurring only once. What was sequenced was memory CD4+ T cells from PBMCs. This sample's subset: CD45RA-negative fraction. These receptors were collected from a young man in good health. Some clones in this sample may be carry-over from other donors' samples.

The rearrangement uses TRBV6-1 and TRBJ1-4; D ambiguous. Germline loops: CDR1 MNHNS, CDR2 SASEGT. This CDR3 is built from 15 residues. Trimming removed 10 bases at V and 0 bases at J, with 15 bases between. CDR3 loop: CATTTRSATNEKLFF. CDR3 coding DNA: TGTGCCACCACGACTAGATCTGCAACTAATGAAAAACTGTTTTTT.

The J gene is TRBJ2-1, the V gene TRBV7-8, with 7 bases identical to TRBD2. There are 17 residues in the CDR3. Germline V gene sequence: CDR1 SGHVS, CDR2 FQNEAQ. Trimming at V came to 1 base and at J to 9 bases, leaving 15 bases not matched to a gene. The CDR3 is CASSLVWLSLAVPEQFF. As DNA, the CDR3 is TGTGCCAGCAGCTTAGTCTGGCTTTCGCTAGCGGTTCCTGAGCAGTTCTTC. Full variable domain (outside the CDR3, taken from reference TRBV7-8 and TRBJ2-1): GAGVSQSPRYKVAKRGQDVALRCDPISGHVSLFWYQQALGQGPEFLTYFQNEAQLDKSGLPSDRFFAERPEGSVSTLKIQRTQQEDSAVYLCASSLVWLSLAVPEQFFGPGTRLTVL.

The rearrangement joins TRBV18 to TRBJ2-1; D possibly corresponds to TRBD2 (6 bases). CDR3 size: 16 residues. The V gene lost 5 bases and the J gene lost 0 bases, with 14 bases spanning the gap. Germline-derived CDR1 and CDR2 are KGHSH and LQKENI. CDR3 residues: CASSGGTLSSYNEQFF. DNA of the CDR3: TGTGCCAGCTCAGGCGGGACTTTGAGCTCCTACAATGAGCAGTTCTTC.

As concerns this clone: Since a much larger clone is just one base distant, this may be a read error. The rearrangement uses TRBV6-1 and TRBJ2-7, with D unresolved. The germline V gene encodes CDR1 MNHNS and CDR2 SASEGT. There are 11 residues in the CDR3. The CDR3 nucleotides read TGTGCCACCACGAAGGCCTACGAGCAGCACTTC. This sequence encodes CATTKAYEQHF.

Regarding this clone: The same CDR3 also results from other DNA sequences found in this sample. This sequence joins TRBV5-1 and TRBJ2-7; 7 positions agree with TRBD1. Germline CDR1 and CDR2: SGHRS and YFSETQ. V shed 4 bases and J 2 bases; nucleotides not matched to a gene: 3. This CDR3 has 13 residues. The CDR3 DNA sequence: TGCGCCAGCAGCCTGGACAGGACCTACGAGCAGTACTTC. Translating gives CASSLDRTYEQYF.

The chain links TRBV4-1 to TRBJ1-5; D is ambiguous. CDR1 is MGHRA and CDR2 is YSYEKL in the germline V gene. V was trimmed by 3 bases and J by 6 bases, leaving 6 bases between them. The CDR3 runs to 12 residues. The CDR3 region is CASSHRPQPQHF. The DNA of the CDR3 is TGCGCCAGCAGCCATAGGCCTCAGCCCCAGCATTTT.

V and J are TRBV6-6 and TRBJ1-6; tentatively, D is TRBD1 (5 bases). Germline V gene data show CDR1 as MNHNY and CDR2 as SVGAGI (reference sequence). The CDR3 has 14 amino acids. Trimming removed 7 bases at V and 9 bases at J, with 16 bases between. The CDR3 DNA reads TGTGCCAGCATCGAGGGATACGGGACTTCACCCCTCCACTTT. As protein: CASIEGYGTSPLHF.

The chain is built from TRBV6-4 and TRBJ2-1; 10 bases align to TRBD2. V shed 4 bases and J 3 bases; nucleotides not matched to a gene: 3. Germline V gene lookup returns CDR1 MRHNA and CDR2 SNTAGT. The CDR3 totals 15 residues. The CDR3 nucleotides read TGTGCCAGCAGTGGGGCTAGCGGGAGCTACAATGAGCAGTTCTTC. Its protein product is CASSGASGSYNEQFF.

For this clone: The same CDR3 is also encoded by other DNA sequences in this sample. J is TRBJ1-5 and V is TRBV7-8, with D possibly TRBD1 on 5 matching bases. The V gene lost 5 bases and the J gene lost 1 base, with 9 bases spanning the gap. This CDR3 spans 14 amino acids. The V gene's germline CDR1 is SGHVS and CDR2 FQNEAQ. CDR3 sequence reads: CASSLGVSNQPQHF. In nucleotides, the CDR3 is TGTGCCAGCAGCCTAGGGGTGAGCAATCAGCCCCAGCATTTT.

This clone is a singleton in its sample. The chain links TRBV29-1 to TRBJ1-1; 7 bases line up with TRBD1. Unmatched junction bases numbered 4, after V lost 3 bases and J lost 3 bases. The CDR3 spans 13 residues. The germline V gene encodes CDR1 SQVTM and CDR2 ANQGSEA. Here the CDR3 DNA reads TGCAGCGTTGATAGGACAGGAGACACTGAAGCTTTCTTT. It translates to CSVDRTGDTEAFF.

The chain combines TRBV5-6 with TRBJ2-6; TRBD1 matches 8 bases. Germline CDR1 reads SGHDT; CDR2 reads YYEEEE. CDR3 length: 17 amino acids. The V and J ends lost 1 base and 3 bases, in that order; junction bases with no gene match: 6. The chain's CDR3 is CASSLLGQGGGANVLTF. The CDR3 DNA follows: TGTGCCAGCAGCTTGTTAGGACAGGGCGGTGGGGCCAACGTCCTGACTTTC.

The chain has TRBV6-6 and TRBJ1-5; 7 positions match TRBD1. The germline gives CDR1 MNHNY, CDR2 SVGAGI (reference sequence). This CDR3 is 14 amino acids long. Trimming at V came to 5 bases and at J to 0 bases, leaving 1 base not matched to a gene. CDR3 in amino acids: CASSRQGSNQPQHF. CDR3 sequence (DNA): TGTGCCAGCAGTCGACAGGGTAGCAATCAGCCCCAGCATTTT.

This clone was recorded many times. J is TRBJ1-4 and V is TRBV19, with 9 bases matching TRBD1. Germline V CDR1 and CDR2: LNHDA, SQIVND (reference sequence). This CDR3 region has 14 residues. After removal of 6 bases from V and 11 bases from J, the junction contained 10 bases not matched to a gene. CDR3 nucleotide sequence: TGTGCCAGTAGGCCGGGACAGGGTGTTCGGAAACTGTTTTTT. Amino acids: CASRPGQGVRKLFF.

This clone has just one count. Other DNA sequences in the same sample also yield this CDR3. The rearrangement joins TRBV18 to TRBJ2-3; the D is unclear. The germline CDR1 and CDR2 sequences are KGHSH and LQKENI. V lost 2 bases to trimming and J lost 4 bases, with 7 bases between them. This CDR3 is 13 amino acids long. The CDR3, as DNA: TGTGCCAGCTCACCAGGGGTTTCAGATACGCAGTATTTT. Protein: CASSPGVSDTQYF.

CDR3 coding DNA: TGTGCCAGCAGTTCCGACAGGCTTGAGCAGCCCCAGCATTTT. Its protein product is CASSSDRLEQPQHF. The rearrangement joins TRBV28 to TRBJ1-5; possibly TRBD1 for D (6 bases). The germline gives CDR1 MDHEN, CDR2 SYDVKM. The V end was cut by 4 bases, the J end by 7 bases, with 14 bases between. The CDR3 has 14 amino acids.

The rearrangement joins TRBV27 to TRBJ2-4, with 10 bases fitting TRBD1. Losses at the gene ends were 5 bases for V and 9 bases for J; bases not matched to a gene: 10. Per germline, CDR1 MNHEY and CDR2 SMNVEV (reference sequence). The CDR3 contains 15 residues. CDR3 protein: CASSPSRDRGFIQYF. For the CDR3, the DNA is TGTGCCAGCAGTCCCTCCAGGGACAGGGGTTTCATTCAGTACTTC.

This chain joins TRBV7-7 and TRBJ2-5; D is possibly TRBD1 or TRBD2 (5 bases each). Trimming shortened V by 6 bases and J by 4 bases, and 24 bases separated the two germline ends. Germline values: CDR1 SSHAT, CDR2 FNYEAQ (reference sequence). The CDR3 runs 17 residues. CDR3 sequence reads: CASSVGASGSAPETQYF. In nucleotides, the CDR3 is TGTGCCAGCAGTGTTGGGGCCAGCGGTTCGGCCCCAGAGACCCAGTACTTC.

This chain uses TRBV2 with TRBJ1-5, with 8 positions matching TRBD1. CDR1 and CDR2 (germline): SNHLY, FYNNEI. J lost 0 bases, V lost 2 bases, and 18 bases had no gene match. The length of the CDR3 is 21 residues. CDR3 protein: CASSERPPGGENGVSNQPQHF. CDR3 coding DNA: TGTGCCAGCAGTGAACGGCCCCCAGGGGGCGAAAACGGCGTTAGCAATCAGCCCCAGCATTTT.

Concerning this clone itself: Just one base apart from a much larger clone, this may be a read error. The genes are TRBV7-3 and TRBJ2-7; 14 bases are a match to TRBD2. This CDR3 is 17 amino acids long. The germline gives CDR1 SGHTA, CDR2 FQGTGA. With 2 bases clipped from V and 2 bases from J, the junction kept 5 bases outside the gene matches. This CDR3 is CASSLQGLAGDPYEQYF. Here the CDR3 DNA reads TGTGCCAGCAGCTTACAGGGACTAGCGGGAGACCCCTACGAGCAGTACTTC.

The chain uses TRBV27 and TRBJ1-5, with D possibly being TRBD1 (5 bases). The CDR3 has 13 residues. The germline V gene has CDR1 MNHEY and CDR2 SMNVEV (reference sequence). Between the trimmed V and J ends, which lost 5 bases and 6 bases, there was a span of 11 bases. CDR3 loop: CASSLGRVQPQHF. CDR3 DNA sequence: TGTGCCAGCAGTCTCGGCAGGGTTCAGCCCCAGCATTTT.

The chain couples TRBV30 to TRBJ1-2; a possible D gene is TRBD1 (6 bases). The CDR3 extends over 14 amino acids. V shed 7 bases and J shed 0 bases, with 15 bases lying between them. Germline lookup yields CDR1 GTSNPN and CDR2 SVGIG (reference sequence). This CDR3 reads CASPRGATNYGYTF. The CDR3, as DNA: TGTGCCTCCCCGAGGGGGGCTACTAACTATGGCTACACCTTC.

The chain joins TRBV19 to TRBJ2-3, with a possible D match to TRBD1 (6 bases). Germline V gene lookup returns CDR1 LNHDA and CDR2 SQIVND (reference sequence). The germline V and J ends were trimmed by 3 bases and 2 bases, with 21 bases remaining between them. The CDR3 contains 18 residues. CDR3: CASSIWQGIVEDTDTQYF. DNA of the CDR3: TGTGCCAGTAGTATCTGGCAGGGGATAGTTGAGGACACAGATACGCAGTATTTT.

The chain joins TRBV4-2 to TRBJ2-5; TRBD2 matches at 10 bases. The V and J ends lost 0 bases and 4 bases, in that order; junction bases with no gene match: 14. This CDR3 has 19 residues. The germline CDR1 and CDR2 sequences are LGHNA and YNFKEQ. The CDR3 sequence is CASSQERASGSVGGETQYF. The DNA for the CDR3 is TGTGCCAGCAGCCAAGAAAGGGCTAGCGGGAGTGTCGGAGGAGAGACCCAGTACTTC.

CDR3 residues: CASSERGGGNEKLFF. The CDR3, as DNA: TGTGCCAGCAGTGAACGTGGGGGGGGAAACGAAAAACTGTTTTTT. The chain combines TRBV6-1 with TRBJ1-4; a possible D gene is TRBD1 (5 bases). Germline V CDR1 and CDR2: MNHNS, SASEGT. Between the trimmed V and J ends, which lost 2 bases and 8 bases, there was a span of 15 bases. The length of the CDR3 is 15 residues.

The chain joins TRBV28 to TRBJ2-3; TRBD1 agrees at 8 bases. In germline, CDR1 is MDHEN, CDR2 SYDVKM. The CDR3 runs 15 residues. The junction had 8 bases not matched to a gene; V was cut back by 7 bases and J by 2 bases. The CDR3 is CASTFGQGFTDTQYF. For the CDR3, the DNA is TGTGCCAGCACCTTCGGACAGGGATTCACAGATACGCAGTATTTT. Full variable domain (rest looked up from reference TRBV28 and TRBJ2-3): DVKVTQSSRYLVKRTGEKVFLECVQDMDHENMFWYRQDPGLGLRLIYFSYDVKMKEKGDIPEGYSVSREKKERFSLILESASTNQTSMYLCASTFGQGFTDTQYFGPGTRLTVL.